This T cell receptor (beta chain) was captured by sequencing in a study of CD8 T cells in Susac syndrome. RNA totalling roughly 0.45 to 1 ug underwent reverse transcription with random hexamers. The authors amplified TCR beta CDR3 across 54 Vbeta and 13 Jbeta using immunoSEQ multiplex PCR. Each CDR3 protein gets one entry after TCRdb re-called the immunoSEQ multiplex PCR reads with MiXCR. Here the sample spans about 140,000 distinct CDR3 sequences, approximately 95% being singletons. Germline V gives CDR1 LNHDA, CDR2 SQIVND (reference sequence). Trimming pared 3 bases from V and 3 bases from J, leaving 9 bases between. The CDR3 has 13 amino acids. The study sequenced TCR beta in blood CD8+ and CD4+ T cells. While serving as controls, healthy donors were matched for age and sex. TEMRA cells were FACS-enriched, with CD8+ and CD4+ T cells isolated negatively.

The sequence came from a human donor in good health. V usage is TRBV19 and J usage is TRBJ2-7; D is uncertain. Input material: CD8+ T cells from PBMCs. CDR3 loop: CASSIHQDYEQYF. CDR3 bases: TGTGCCAGTAGTATCCATCAGGACTACGAGCAGTACTTC. The full variable domain, in which reference TRBV19 and TRBJ2-7 provide the parts outside the CDR3, is DGGITQSPKYLFRKEGQNVTLSCEQNLNHDAMYWYRQDPGQGLRLIYYSQIVNDFQKGDIAEGYSVSREKKESFPLTVTSAQKNPTAFYLCASSIHQDYEQYFGPGTRLTVT.